The 3 T cell receptor beta chains below were found in one sample sequenced in a study of T cells in Graves' hyperthyroidism and ophthalmopathy. Amplified regions were TCR beta CDR3 sequences from RNA transcripts. The HTBI set primed first-round TCR CDR3 RT-PCR. TCRdb ran MiXCR on the multiplex PCR reads and lists one entry per CDR3 protein. Of 360,000 or so distinct CDR3 sequences listed, nearly 15% were seen once; the top ten hold approximately 19%. Sample: blood. These receptors originate from a woman in her fifties or sixties with Graves' ophthalmopathy.

Ten or more counts support this clonotype. The chain carries TRBV28 and TRBJ2-1; D perhaps matches TRBD2 (6 bases). Trimming pared 6 bases from V and 5 bases from J, leaving 17 bases between. The CDR3 consists of 15 residues. CDR1 and CDR2 (germline): MDHEN, SYDVKM. CDR3 sequence: CASSPFGTGDNEQFF. DNA of the CDR3: TGTGCCAGCAGCCCGTTTGGTACGGGAGACAATGAGCAGTTCTTC.

This clonotype was picked up many times. The chain combines TRBV20-1 with TRBJ1-4; TRBD1 matches at 10 bases. Per the germline V gene, CDR1 is DFQATT and CDR2 is SNEGSKA (reference sequence). The J segment lost 2 bases and the V segment lost 3 bases, leaving 6 bases of the junction unmatched. This CDR3 has 16 residues. CDR3: CSARETGGWTNEKLFF. The CDR3, as DNA: TGCAGTGCTAGGGAGACAGGGGGCTGGACTAATGAAAAACTGTTTTTT.

The chain employs TRBV25-1 and TRBJ2-5; weak D call: TRBD2 (6 bases). The germline V gene has CDR1 MGHDK and CDR2 SYGVNS. The CDR3 extends over 16 amino acids. Trimming removed 4 bases at V and 0 bases at J, with 15 bases between. The CDR3 DNA follows: TGTGCCAGCAGTGGCGGAGCTAGCGAGTACCAAGAGACCCAGTACTTC. Amino acids: CASSGGASEYQETQYF.